This record concerns one TCR beta chain sequence. The antigen is undetermined. This sample was taken from a study of post-analysis software for immune sequencing data. Study context: Relapsing-remitting, secondary progressive and progressive-relapsing forms made up the multiple sclerosis disease courses.

Unmatched junction bases numbered 18, after V lost 3 bases and J lost 0 bases. Germline assignment: CDR1 SNHLY and CDR2 FYNNEI. The CDR3 has 21 amino acids. General study results and limits: Normalized Chao1 diversity was significantly reduced in patients versus controls. A few TRBV segments occurring more often in patients than controls included TRBV5-6, TRBV5-1 and TRBV20-1. Samples sharing a preparation batch grouped tightly together when assessed by F measure.

Each TCR beta cDNA library carried unique molecular identifiers. When roughly 1 to 10 million T cells were used, they gave roughly 490,000 cDNA molecules. One entry per CDR3 protein, called by TCRdb with MiXCR from the PCR reads. The table lists some 700,000 distinct CDR3 sequences, more than 50% of them singletons. The material sequenced was blood. The V call is TRBV2, the J call TRBJ2-1, with TRBD2 identical over 9 bases. This clonotype was obtained from a girl aged 2-10 years with multiple sclerosis. The CDR3 is CASSDNKGDSGRPSSYNEQFF. CDR3 sequence (DNA): TGTGCCAGCAGTGACAATAAAGGGGATAGCGGGAGACCCAGCTCCTACAATGAGCAGTTCTTC. The full variable domain, its missing parts supplied by reference TRBV2 and TRBJ2-1, is EPEVTQTPSHQVTQMGQEVILRCVPISNHLYFYWYRQILGQKVEFLVSFYNNEISEKSEIFDDQFSVERPDGSNFTLKIRSTKLEDSAMYFCASSDNKGDSGRPSSYNEQFFGPGTRLTVL.